The rows below give T cell receptor beta chains drawn from one sample of a study of T cells in Graves' hyperthyroidism and ophthalmopathy. TCRdb reprocessed the multiplex PCR reads via MiXCR and lists one record per CDR3 protein. Among more than 650,000 distinct CDR3 sequences listed, roughly 15% were seen once. Sequencing was done on a sample of blood. The receptors were sampled from a young woman with Graves' hyperthyroidism. Each CDR3 is given with its conserved first and last residue. Fields, in order: D gene, V gene, CDR3 length, clone size, J gene, CDR3 DNA, CDR3 protein. A D gene is named only where the DNA matches it firmly. For some rows the clone size is stated as once, few or many, or as a class when expanded; others skip it.

d_call: -; v_call: TRBV30; cdr3_length: 16; clone_size: many; j_call: TRBJ2-5; cdr3_nt: TGTGCCTGGAGTCAACCCCAGTGGCAGGGGAAAGAGACCCAGTACTTC; cdr3_aa: CAWSQPQWQGKETQYF
d_call: -; v_call: TRBV12-3/TRBV12-4; cdr3_length: 12; clone_size: -; j_call: TRBJ2-1; cdr3_nt: TGTGCCAGCAGTTCCTACTACCATGAGCAGTTCTTC; cdr3_aa: CASSSYYHEQFF
d_call: -; v_call: TRBV29-1; cdr3_length: 15; clone_size: few; j_call: TRBJ1-2; cdr3_nt: TGCAGCGTTGAAGACCTGGGATCGATTAACTATGGCTACACCTTC; cdr3_aa: CSVEDLGSINYGYTF
d_call: -; v_call: TRBV29-1; cdr3_length: 13; clone_size: -; j_call: TRBJ2-7; cdr3_nt: TGCAGCGTTGCCAGGAACCCTTCCTACGAGCAGTACTTC; cdr3_aa: CSVARNPSYEQYF
d_call: TRBD2; v_call: TRBV5-4; cdr3_length: 18; clone_size: few; j_call: TRBJ2-2; cdr3_nt: TGTGCCAGCAGCTTGGTGGCTAGCGGGAGGATTAACACCGGGGAGCTGTTTTTT; cdr3_aa: CASSLVASGRINTGELFF
d_call: TRBD2; v_call: TRBV6-1; cdr3_length: 21; clone_size: many; j_call: TRBJ2-7; cdr3_nt: TGTGCCAGCGGTCCTGCAAGACAGGTTTTACTAGCGGGGCCGGCCTCCTACGAGCAGTACTTC; cdr3_aa: CASGPARQVLLAGPASYEQYF
d_call: -; v_call: TRBV30; cdr3_length: 13; clone_size: many; j_call: TRBJ1-5; cdr3_nt: TGTGCCTGGAAAGGGAATAGCAATCAGCCCCAGCATTTT; cdr3_aa: CAWKGNSNQPQHF
d_call: TRBD1; v_call: TRBV4-3; cdr3_length: 19; clone_size: -; j_call: TRBJ2-6; cdr3_nt: TGCGCCAGCAGCCAAGATCCCCACCGGACAGGGGTAGGGGCCAACGTCCTGACTTTC; cdr3_aa: CASSQDPHRTGVGANVLTF
d_call: TRBD1; v_call: TRBV15; cdr3_length: 17; clone_size: -; j_call: TRBJ2-7; cdr3_nt: TGTGCCACCAGCAGGGGCCCCGTGACAGGGGATAGGGACGAGCAGTACTTC; cdr3_aa: CATSRGPVTGDRDEQYF
d_call: TRBD1; v_call: TRBV4-1; cdr3_length: 15; clone_size: few; j_call: TRBJ1-6; cdr3_nt: TGCGCCAGCAGCCCAACAGGGGCCGGGCGTTCACCCCTCCACTTT; cdr3_aa: CASSPTGAGRSPLHF
d_call: -; v_call: TRBV6-5; cdr3_length: 17; clone_size: few; j_call: TRBJ1-1; cdr3_nt: TGTGCCAGCAGTTACTCTTTATATGGGCAGTTGAACACTGAAGCTTTCTTT; cdr3_aa: CASSYSLYGQLNTEAFF
d_call: TRBD2; v_call: TRBV10-3; cdr3_length: 19; clone_size: many; j_call: TRBJ2-7; cdr3_nt: TGTGCCATCAGTGAGTACAGGGCCCGAGGGAGCGGGAGCTCCTACGAGCAGTACTTC; cdr3_aa: CAISEYRARGSGSSYEQYF
d_call: -; v_call: TRBV18; cdr3_length: 11; clone_size: -; j_call: TRBJ2-4; cdr3_nt: TGTGCCAGCTCAACGGCTAACATTCAGTACTTC; cdr3_aa: CASSTANIQYF
d_call: TRBD2; v_call: TRBV6-9; cdr3_length: 16; clone_size: -; j_call: TRBJ2-1; cdr3_nt: TGCGCCAGCGCTTATGGGAGCGGGACTTCGGACAATGAGCAGTTCTTC; cdr3_aa: CASAYGSGTSDNEQFF
d_call: -; v_call: TRBV6-4; cdr3_length: 15; clone_size: -; j_call: TRBJ2-2; cdr3_nt: TGTGCCAGCAGTTCACTCCGGACCCGAACCGGGGAGCTGTTTTTT; cdr3_aa: CASSSLRTRTGELFF
d_call: -; v_call: TRBV11-2; cdr3_length: 15; clone_size: many; j_call: TRBJ1-6; cdr3_nt: TGTGCCAGCAGCTCCGGAAGGGGTTCTAATTCACCCCTCCACTTT; cdr3_aa: CASSSGRGSNSPLHF
d_call: -; v_call: TRBV30; cdr3_length: 12; clone_size: -; j_call: TRBJ2-2; cdr3_nt: TGTGCCTGGAGTCATGGGGCCGGGGAGCTGTTTTTT; cdr3_aa: CAWSHGAGELFF
d_call: -; v_call: TRBV20-1; cdr3_length: 15; clone_size: many; j_call: TRBJ2-7; cdr3_nt: TGCAGTGCTAGAGATCCAGACGGAACCTCCTACGAGCAGTACTTC; cdr3_aa: CSARDPDGTSYEQYF
d_call: TRBD1; v_call: TRBV7-2; cdr3_length: 15; clone_size: few; j_call: TRBJ2-2; cdr3_nt: TGTGCCAGCAGCCACAGGACAGGGGGCACCGGGGAGCTGTTTTTT; cdr3_aa: CASSHRTGGTGELFF
d_call: -; v_call: TRBV7-2; cdr3_length: 18; clone_size: few; j_call: TRBJ1-2; cdr3_nt: TGTGCCAGCAGCTTAGATTTGCGACGCTACCGACGGGGCTATGGCTACACCTTC; cdr3_aa: CASSLDLRRYRRGYGYTF
d_call: TRBD2; v_call: TRBV20-1; cdr3_length: 16; clone_size: many; j_call: TRBJ2-3; cdr3_nt: TGCAGTGCTAGAGATCAGGCTAGCGGGCGCACAGATACGCAGTATTTT; cdr3_aa: CSARDQASGRTDTQYF
d_call: TRBD1; v_call: TRBV5-8; cdr3_length: 14; clone_size: many; j_call: TRBJ1-1; cdr3_nt: TGTGCCAGCAGCTATCAGGACAGGGACACTGAAGCTTTCTTT; cdr3_aa: CASSYQDRDTEAFF
d_call: TRBD2; v_call: TRBV20-1; cdr3_length: 13; clone_size: many; j_call: TRBJ2-1; cdr3_nt: TGCAGTGCCGAGGGACTAGCGGGAAGTGAGCAGTTCTTC; cdr3_aa: CSAEGLAGSEQFF
d_call: -; v_call: TRBV7-9; cdr3_length: 16; clone_size: few; j_call: TRBJ1-3; cdr3_nt: TGTGCCAGCAGCCGGGAGCAGGGGATTCTTGGAAACACCATATATTTT; cdr3_aa: CASSREQGILGNTIYF
d_call: -; v_call: TRBV9; cdr3_length: 15; clone_size: -; j_call: TRBJ2-1; cdr3_nt: TGTGCCAGCAGCTCACAAACTAGACCATCCAATGAGCAGTTCTTC; cdr3_aa: CASSSQTRPSNEQFF
d_call: -; v_call: TRBV15; cdr3_length: 14; clone_size: -; j_call: TRBJ2-3; cdr3_nt: TGTGCCACCAGCAGAGTCGGTTTCGCAGATACGCAGTATTTT; cdr3_aa: CATSRVGFADTQYF
d_call: -; v_call: TRBV28; cdr3_length: 15; clone_size: many; j_call: TRBJ1-2; cdr3_nt: TGTGCCAGCAGTTCCCCCGGGACACCGAACTATGGCTACACCTTC; cdr3_aa: CASSSPGTPNYGYTF
d_call: -; v_call: TRBV12-3/TRBV12-4; cdr3_length: 16; clone_size: few; j_call: TRBJ1-1; cdr3_nt: TGTGCCAGCAGTTTAATAGGGGGGGGGGGGAACACTGAAGCTTTCTTT; cdr3_aa: CASSLIGGGGNTEAFF
d_call: -; v_call: TRBV19; cdr3_length: 13; clone_size: -; j_call: TRBJ2-4; cdr3_nt: TGTGCCAGTAGTATTCGGGGTAGGGACATTCAGTACTTC; cdr3_aa: CASSIRGRDIQYF
d_call: -; v_call: TRBV19; cdr3_length: 14; clone_size: few; j_call: TRBJ2-5; cdr3_nt: TGTGCCAGTAGTACCCTGACAGGCCCGGAGACCCAGTACTTC; cdr3_aa: CASSTLTGPETQYF
d_call: TRBD2; v_call: TRBV10-3; cdr3_length: 15; clone_size: -; j_call: TRBJ2-3; cdr3_nt: TGTGCCATCAGTGTGGCGGGGGGTGCCACAGATACGCAGTATTTT; cdr3_aa: CAISVAGGATDTQYF
d_call: TRBD1; v_call: TRBV28; cdr3_length: 14; clone_size: many; j_call: TRBJ1-5; cdr3_nt: TGTGCCAGGCATCCGGGACAGGGGAATCAGCCCCAGCATTTT; cdr3_aa: CARHPGQGNQPQHF
d_call: TRBD2; v_call: TRBV7-3; cdr3_length: 17; clone_size: many; j_call: TRBJ2-3; cdr3_nt: TGTGCCAGCAGCCCCTCCGGAGCGGGAGGACTCACAGATACGCAGTATTTT; cdr3_aa: CASSPSGAGGLTDTQYF
d_call: -; v_call: TRBV11-3; cdr3_length: 14; clone_size: many; j_call: TRBJ1-3; cdr3_nt: TGTGCCAGCGGGGACATCGACTCTGGAAACACCATATATTTT; cdr3_aa: CASGDIDSGNTIYF
d_call: -; v_call: TRBV19; cdr3_length: 15; clone_size: -; j_call: TRBJ2-3; cdr3_nt: TGTGCCAGTACTTTCGGCCCCCCAGGCACAGATACGCAGTATTTT; cdr3_aa: CASTFGPPGTDTQYF
d_call: -; v_call: TRBV7-9; cdr3_length: 13; clone_size: many; j_call: TRBJ2-3; cdr3_nt: TGTGCCAGCAAAGGCCTCCTCACAGATACGCAGTATTTT; cdr3_aa: CASKGLLTDTQYF
d_call: -; v_call: TRBV6-5; cdr3_length: 13; clone_size: many; j_call: TRBJ2-2; cdr3_nt: TGTGCCAGCAGTTACTTCGGGGCCGGGGAGCTGTTTTTT; cdr3_aa: CASSYFGAGELFF
d_call: -; v_call: TRBV20-1; cdr3_length: 15; clone_size: -; j_call: TRBJ1-2; cdr3_nt: TGCAGTGCTAGTAGAATCGGGGCAGGGGCCTATGGCTACACCTTC; cdr3_aa: CSASRIGAGAYGYTF
d_call: -; v_call: TRBV6-1; cdr3_length: 12; clone_size: many; j_call: TRBJ1-2; cdr3_nt: TGTGCCAGCAGTGAAGCGTCGCCTGGCTACACCTTC; cdr3_aa: CASSEASPGYTF
d_call: -; v_call: TRBV19; cdr3_length: 17; clone_size: -; j_call: TRBJ1-1; cdr3_nt: TGTGCCAGTAGAACCCTCCGGCGGGGGCGAGGGAACACTGAAGCTTTCTTT; cdr3_aa: CASRTLRRGRGNTEAFF
d_call: TRBD2; v_call: TRBV10-3; cdr3_length: 13; clone_size: -; j_call: TRBJ2-7; cdr3_nt: TGTGCCATCAGGCCCCTAGCGGGAGGGGAGCAGTACTTC; cdr3_aa: CAIRPLAGGEQYF
d_call: TRBD1; v_call: TRBV4-3; cdr3_length: 13; clone_size: few; j_call: TRBJ1-2; cdr3_nt: TGCGCCAGCAGCCAAGATGACAGGGGGCCTTACACCTTC; cdr3_aa: CASSQDDRGPYTF
d_call: -; v_call: TRBV4-1; cdr3_length: 16; clone_size: few; j_call: TRBJ2-1; cdr3_nt: TGCGCCAGCAGCCAAGTTTTAGAAGCGGGTACCAATGAGCAGTTCTTC; cdr3_aa: CASSQVLEAGTNEQFF
d_call: -; v_call: TRBV6-5; cdr3_length: 16; clone_size: -; j_call: TRBJ1-6; cdr3_nt: TGTGCCAGCAGTTTCCAAGGAGAGCTCTTGGGTTCACCCCTCCACTTT; cdr3_aa: CASSFQGELLGSPLHF
d_call: TRBD2; v_call: TRBV2; cdr3_length: 13; clone_size: many; j_call: TRBJ2-7; cdr3_nt: TGTGCCAGCCTGGGAGGGGCGCGCTACGAGCAGTACTTC; cdr3_aa: CASLGGARYEQYF
d_call: -; v_call: TRBV20-1; cdr3_length: 15; clone_size: many; j_call: TRBJ2-7; cdr3_nt: TGCAGTGCTAGCTTAGAGCGCCTTAACCTTTACGAGCAGTACTTC; cdr3_aa: CSASLERLNLYEQYF
d_call: TRBD1; v_call: TRBV6-4; cdr3_length: 19; clone_size: many; j_call: TRBJ1-5; cdr3_nt: TGTGCCAGCAACCATAGTGGTGAGGGGGCGCGGGATAGCAATCAGCCCCAGCATTTT; cdr3_aa: CASNHSGEGARDSNQPQHF
d_call: TRBD2; v_call: TRBV30; cdr3_length: 14; clone_size: few; j_call: TRBJ2-3; cdr3_nt: TGTGCCTGGGGGGCTAGCGGGTTCACAGATACGCAGTATTTT; cdr3_aa: CAWGASGFTDTQYF
d_call: -; v_call: TRBV5-1; cdr3_length: 14; clone_size: many; j_call: TRBJ2-7; cdr3_nt: TGCGCCAGCAGCTTCGGCCACGAAAGGGAAGAGCAGTACTTC; cdr3_aa: CASSFGHEREEQYF
d_call: -; v_call: TRBV7-9; cdr3_length: 16; clone_size: -; j_call: TRBJ2-7; cdr3_nt: TGTGCCAGCAGCTTAGCGACCGGGACCCACTCCTACGGGCAGTACTTC; cdr3_aa: CASSLATGTHSYGQYF
d_call: TRBD2; v_call: TRBV2; cdr3_length: 15; clone_size: many; j_call: TRBJ2-3; cdr3_nt: TGTGCCAGCAGGTTACTAGCGGTAAACACAGATACGCAGTATTTT; cdr3_aa: CASRLLAVNTDTQYF